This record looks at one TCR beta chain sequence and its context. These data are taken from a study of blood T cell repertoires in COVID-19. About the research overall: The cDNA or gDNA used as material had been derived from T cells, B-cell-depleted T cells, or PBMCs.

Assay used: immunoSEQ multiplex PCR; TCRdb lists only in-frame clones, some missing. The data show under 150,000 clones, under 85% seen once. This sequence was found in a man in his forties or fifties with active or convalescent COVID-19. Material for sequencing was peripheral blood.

Here the CDR3 DNA reads TGTGCCATGGGACAGGGCTACGAGCAGTACTTC. It codes for CAMGQGYEQYF. The chain is built from TRBV10-3 and TRBJ2-7, with TRBD1 matching over 9 bases. Germline CDR1 ENHRY, CDR2 SYGVKD. Germline trimming cut 9 bases from V and 3 bases from J; bases unmatched to any gene: 0. There are 11 residues in the CDR3.